This is a list of T cell receptor beta chains from one sample in a study of spatial heterogeneity in lung cancer. TCRdb itself ran the 5' RACE reads through MiXCR, one entry per CDR3 protein. The repertoire consists of about 25,000 distinct CDR3 sequences, with roughly 7.2% occurring once and the leading ten covering approximately 15%. Sample: PBMCs, taken at surgery. The receptors shown here come from a male donor with early-stage non-small cell lung cancer. CDR3s include the opening cysteine and the closing phenylalanine or tryptophan. A D gene is named only where the DNA matches it firmly. Size values are once, few and many counts, or a class for expanded clones, and some rows have none.

CDR3 DNA	CDR3 protein	clone size	V gene	J gene	CDR3 length	D gene
TGCAGTGCTGCGGGCCAAACCGAGGTGGAAAAACTGTTTTTT	CSAAGQTEVEKLFF	many	TRBV20-1	TRBJ1-4	14	.
TGCAGTGGCACAGGTTCTATTATTGGCTACACCTTC	CSGTGSIIGYTF	many	TRBV20-1	TRBJ1-2	12	.
TGTGCCAGCAGTGAACGATTCACAGATACGCAGTATTTT	CASSERFTDTQYF	many	TRBV25-1	TRBJ2-3	13	.
TGTGCCAGCAGCCTGGATCACAACACCGGGGAGCTGTTTTTT	CASSLDHNTGELFF	.	TRBV3-1	TRBJ2-2	14	.
TGTGCCAGCAGCCCACTAGCGGGGTACACAGATACGCAGTATTTT	CASSPLAGYTDTQYF	many	TRBV28	TRBJ2-3	15	TRBD2
TGCGCCAGCAGCCTCGGACACCACGAACCCTACGAGCAGTACTTC	CASSLGHHEPYEQYF	many	TRBV4-1	TRBJ2-7	15	.
TGTGCCAGCAGCCATAGCAATCAGCCCCAGCATTTT	CASSHSNQPQHF	few	TRBV7-8	TRBJ1-5	12	.
TGCGCCAGCGGTCTTTCATGGCCTAAAGAGACCCAGTACTTC	CASGLSWPKETQYF	few	TRBV5-1	TRBJ2-5	14	.
TGCGCCAGCAGCCAAGGGCCGGGACTAGCCGCCGGGGAGCTGTTTTTT	CASSQGPGLAAGELFF	few	TRBV4-3	TRBJ2-2	16	TRBD2
TGTGCCAGCAGCCAAGTTTCGGGGACTGAAGCTTTCTTT	CASSQVSGTEAFF	few	TRBV3-1	TRBJ1-1	13	.
TGTGCCACCAGTGATCCCGACCATCCCGAGGGCAATGAGCAGTTCTTC	CATSDPDHPEGNEQFF	.	TRBV24-1	TRBJ2-1	16	.
TGTGCCAGCATTGGTTATGAAAAACTGTTTTTT	CASIGYEKLFF	many	TRBV6-6	TRBJ1-4	11	.
TGCGCCAGCCAATATACTTTGGGGGGCTTGGGCACTGAAGCTTTCTTT	CASQYTLGGLGTEAFF	many	TRBV5-1	TRBJ1-1	16	.
TGTGCCAGCAGCGCTACAGGGGGCACTGAAGCTTTCTTT	CASSATGGTEAFF	many	TRBV6-4	TRBJ1-1	13	TRBD1
TGTGCCACCAGTGACAACCGGGACCCCAATCAGCCCCAGCATTTT	CATSDNRDPNQPQHF	.	TRBV24-1	TRBJ1-5	15	.
TGTGCCAGCAGTTTAGGACAGCCCTTAGATACGCAGTATTTT	CASSLGQPLDTQYF	.	TRBV6-5	TRBJ2-3	14	.
TGTGCCAGCAGTTTAGTCTTCGGTGAAAAACTGTTTTTT	CASSLVFGEKLFF	many	TRBV28	TRBJ1-4	13	.
TGTGCCAGCAGACCCGGGACAGGGATGAACACTGAAGCTTTCTTT	CASRPGTGMNTEAFF	many	TRBV12-3/TRBV12-4	TRBJ1-1	15	TRBD1
TGTGCCAGCAGTTCGGCAGGTCTATCTGGTGGCTACACCTTC	CASSSAGLSGGYTF	many	TRBV27	TRBJ1-2	14	.
TGTGCCAGCAGCTTAAACGTCTTCTTCCAAGAGACCCAGTACTTC	CASSLNVFFQETQYF	many	TRBV7-9	TRBJ2-5	15	.
TGTGCCAGTACTCCGGGACAGGGGGCGATCACTGAAGCTTTCTTT	CASTPGQGAITEAFF	many	TRBV19	TRBJ1-1	15	TRBD1
TGCAGTGCTCTCCAGGAGTACTCTGGAAACACCATATATTTT	CSALQEYSGNTIYF	many	TRBV20-1	TRBJ1-3	14	.
TGTGCCAGCAGCACCACCCGGGGGGGTAGCTACGAGCAGTACTTC	CASSTTRGGSYEQYF	medium-sized	TRBV13	TRBJ2-7	15	TRBD2
TGTGCCAGCAGCTGGGGGCAAGCGAAGAACACTGAAGCTTTCTTT	CASSWGQAKNTEAFF	few	TRBV5-5	TRBJ1-1	15	.
TGCAGTGCTACTAAGAAGGTTGTGAACACTGAAGCTTTCTTT	CSATKKVVNTEAFF	many	TRBV20-1	TRBJ1-1	14	.